This T cell receptor beta chain is from a study of early T cells in non-severe SARS-CoV-2 infection. V lost 2 bases, J lost 5 bases, and 15 bases lay in between. The CDR3 covers 15 residues. CDR1 MNHEY and CDR2 SMNVEV come from the germline V gene (reference sequence). TCRdb re-derived calls from the 5' RACE reads in MiXCR, one entry per CDR3 protein. The sample has 50,000 or so distinct CDR3 sequences, 15% seen once. Material: whole blood, obtained at baseline. The TCR sequence derives from an adult who was a healthcare worker with PCR-confirmed SARS-CoV-2 infection or an uninfected control (not recorded which). The rearrangement uses TRBV27 and TRBJ2-5, with D perhaps matching TRBD1 or TRBD2 (5 bases each). The DNA of the CDR3 is TGTGCCAGCAGTTTAGGGCGAGGGACCTTCGAGACCCAGTACTTC. It codes for CASSLGRGTFETQYF.